This T cell receptor beta chain was profiled in a study of cytomegalovirus exposure and HLA in healthy donors. Study-wide background: The 120 validation repertoires used the same platform as the roughly 700 first-cohort repertoires (as reported by a later analysis).

CDR3 length: 18 amino acids. The V and J ends lost 5 bases and 2 bases, in that order; junction bases with no gene match: 8. CDR1 and CDR2 from the germline V gene are SGHVS and FNYEAQ. Here immunoSEQ multiplex PCR was the method, and the copy in TCRdb shows in-frame clones only, minus some. The sample lists some 76,000 clones, around 93% occurring once. A remark on this clone: Its target is unknown.

Study-wide findings and caveats: The listing of 150 to 200 TCR beta chains classed them as cytomegalovirus-associated. TCR clusters originating in the first cohort tended to co-occur in the 100 to 150 validation repertoires, according to a later analysis.

The validation cohort, a group of some 120 subjects, included the donors and was separate from the roughly 720-subject first cohort. The TCR was taken from a woman younger than 30 in good health and CMV-seronegative. The chain carries TRBV7-6 and TRBJ2-6; 11 positions agree with TRBD1. The sequenced sample was PBMCs. The CDR3 DNA is TGTGCCAGCAGCGCAGAGAGGACAGGGGGCCCTGGGGCCAACGTCCTGACTTTC. Its protein product is CASSAERTGGPGANVLTF.